The rows below give T cell receptor beta chains drawn from one sample of a study of cytotoxic CD8 clonotypes in ibrutinib-treated CLL. The table came from immunoSEQ multiplex PCR; TCRdb's copy has only in-frame clones and leaves some out. This table has about 300,000 clones, 65% to 85% appearing once. The sequencing used PBMCs, collected at disease progression, from a patient treated with ibrutinib. Source of these receptors: a human donor with chronic lymphocytic leukemia. CDR3s include the opening cysteine and the closing phenylalanine or tryptophan. A D gene is named only where the DNA matches it firmly. The size entry is marked missing in some rows and otherwise reads once, few, many or a size class.

J gene	V gene	clone size	D gene	CDR3 DNA	CDR3 protein
TRBJ2-7	TRBV6-5	-	-	TGTGCCACCGGAACCCAATCTCGAGAGCAGTACTTC	CATGTQSREQYF
TRBJ2-1	TRBV15	few	TRBD2	TGTGCCACCAGCAGAAAAACTAGCGATCAGTTCTTC	CATSRKTSDQFF
TRBJ2-6	TRBV4-3	-	-	TGCGCCAGCAGCGCCGAGGGGTCTGGGGCCAACGTCCTGACTTTC	CASSAEGSGANVLTF
TRBJ2-5	TRBV11-2	-	TRBD1	TGTGCCAGCAGCTTATTGACAGGGGCCCAGACCCAGTACTTC	CASSLLTGAQTQYF
TRBJ2-1	TRBV5-1	-	TRBD2	TGCGCCAGCAGCTTGGCTAAGGGACTAGCGGAGCAGTTCTTC	CASSLAKGLAEQFF
TRBJ2-7	TRBV6-6	-	TRBD2	TGTGCCAGCAGTTCCCCGACTAGCGGGAGCTACGAGCAGTACTTC	CASSSPTSGSYEQYF
TRBJ2-7	TRBV29-1	few	-	TGCAGCGTTGACGAGGAAACCTCCTACGAGCAGTACTTC	CSVDEETSYEQYF
TRBJ1-2	TRBV25-1	-	TRBD1	TGTGCCAGCACTGGGAGGGGGCGGGATGGCTACACCTTC	CASTGRGRDGYTF
TRBJ2-3	TRBV4-3	-	TRBD2	TGCGCCAGCAGCCAAGTCGGGCTAGCGGGAAATGGGTCAGATACGCAGTATTTT	CASSQVGLAGNGSDTQYF
TRBJ1-1	TRBV10-3	few	TRBD1	TGTGCCATCAGTGAGGGACAGGGGGCGAGCACTGAAGCTTTCTTT	CAISEGQGASTEAFF
TRBJ1-5	TRBV6-1	few	-	TGTGCCAGCAGTGAAGCGTCGGCGAATCAGCCCCAGCATTTT	CASSEASANQPQHF
TRBJ1-1	TRBV5-1	few	-	TGCGCCAGCAGCTGGGCAGGGACTGAAGCTTTCTTT	CASSWAGTEAFF
TRBJ2-7	TRBV28	-	-	TGTGCCAGCAGTCTTGCTGAGGCCTACGAGCAGTACTTC	CASSLAEAYEQYF
TRBJ2-3	TRBV28	-	-	TGTGCCGGCAGTTCCGGTGCAGCTGATACGCAGTATTTT	CAGSSGAADTQYF
TRBJ2-7	TRBV18	-	-	TGTGCCAGCTCACAAGACAGGGCGGGATCCTACGAGCAGTACTTC	CASSQDRAGSYEQYF
TRBJ1-2	TRBV11-2	-	-	TGTGCCAGCAGCCCACAGGCGGGGGAGGGTGGCTACACCTTC	CASSPQAGEGGYTF
TRBJ2-7	TRBV27	-	TRBD1	TGTGCCAGCAGTCCGGACAGGGGGCTGTACGAGCAGTACTTC	CASSPDRGLYEQYF
TRBJ1-1	TRBV14	-	-	TGTGCCAGCAGCCTAAAGCCCGTTTTGGGCAGGGAGAGGGAAGCTTTCTTT	CASSLKPVLGREREAFF
TRBJ1-4	TRBV28	-	TRBD1	TGTGCCAGCACCCGGGACAGGGGTCGGTTTAATGAAAAACTGTTTTTT	CASTRDRGRFNEKLFF
TRBJ1-1	TRBV9	-	-	TGTGCCAGCAGCGTAGCTAGCGGGGGCCTTGAAGCTTTCTTT	CASSVASGGLEAFF
TRBJ2-1	TRBV20-1	-	-	TGCAGTGCCATTAGCTTCAATGAGCAGTTCTTC	CSAISFNEQFF
TRBJ2-7	TRBV7-2	-	-	TGTGCCAGCAGCTTAAGGGTCAGGGGGGTCTACGAGCAGTACTTC	CASSLRVRGVYEQYF
TRBJ2-7	TRBV5-1	few	TRBD1	TGCGCCAGCAGGGGGACAGGGTCTAGCGAGCAGTACTTC	CASRGTGSSEQYF
TRBJ1-2	TRBV29-1	-	-	TGCAGCGTTGGCCGGGACTCAGGCTATGGCTACACCTTC	CSVGRDSGYGYTF
TRBJ2-1	TRBV5-5	-	-	TGTGCCAGCAGCTTGCGCCAGGGGTACAATGAGCAGTTCTTC	CASSLRQGYNEQFF
TRBJ1-5	TRBV10-2	-	-	TGCGCCAGCAGTGATTTGGGGACGGGAAGCAATCAGCCCCAGCATTTT	CASSDLGTGSNQPQHF
TRBJ2-3	TRBV15	few	TRBD2	TGTGCCACCAGCAGGACCTCGAGCGGGGGTAGCACAGATACGCAGTATTTT	CATSRTSSGGSTDTQYF
TRBJ2-5	TRBV9	-	-	TGTGCCAGCAGCTCTAGCGTCAGTCAAGAGACCCAGTACTTC	CASSSSVSQETQYF
TRBJ2-7	TRBV4-1	-	-	TGCGCCAGCAGCCAAGAGGAACAGGCCTACGAGCAGTACTTC	CASSQEEQAYEQYF
TRBJ2-3	TRBV27	-	-	TGTGCCAGTTCTAGCACAGATACGCAGTATTTT	CASSSTDTQYF
TRBJ2-2	TRBV29-1	-	-	TGCAGCGTCGGTGGAGGGATTGGCACCGGGGAGCTGTTTTTT	CSVGGGIGTGELFF
TRBJ1-1	TRBV29-1	-	TRBD1	TGCAGCGTACCGACAGGGGATTTCATGAACACTGAAGCTTTCTTT	CSVPTGDFMNTEAFF
TRBJ2-1	TRBV19	-	TRBD2	TGTGCCAGTACACGGGAGCGGGGGAGCTCCTACAATGAGCAGTTCTTC	CASTRERGSSYNEQFF
TRBJ2-3	TRBV5-1	-	TRBD1	TGCGCCAGCAGCTGGGGGACAGCCACAGATACGCAGTATTTT	CASSWGTATDTQYF
TRBJ1-2	TRBV6-5	-	TRBD1	TGTGCCAGCAGCGAGACAGGGTATGGCTACACCTTC	CASSETGYGYTF
TRBJ1-5	TRBV4-1	few	TRBD1	TGCGCCAGCAGCCAATACGACAGGGGCAATCAGCCCCAGCATTTT	CASSQYDRGNQPQHF
TRBJ2-3	TRBV4-1	-	TRBD2	TGCGCCAGCAGCCTTTTACTAGCGGGGTTCACAGATACGCAGTATTTT	CASSLLLAGFTDTQYF
TRBJ1-1	TRBV7-9	-	TRBD1	TGTGCCAGCAGCCGACAGGGGAACACTGAAGCTTTCTTT	CASSRQGNTEAFF
TRBJ1-2	TRBV4-1	-	TRBD1	TGCGCCAGCAGCCTCCAGACAGGGGACTATGGCTACACCTTC	CASSLQTGDYGYTF
TRBJ1-5	TRBV19	few	-	TGTGCCAGTGGGGATCGGCCCCAGCATTTT	CASGDRPQHF
TRBJ1-2	TRBV5-4	once	-	TGTGCCAGCAGCCCTCCCCGGGTGGGATTAACTGGCTACACCTTC	CASSPPRVGLTGYTF
TRBJ2-3	TRBV9	-	-	TGTGCCAGCAGCGAGGAGGGGGATACGCAGTATTTT	CASSEEGDTQYF